This T cell receptor beta chain emerged from a study of Ad26.COV2.S vaccination and SARS-CoV-2 variants. Whole-study findings and limits: Whether participants received vaccine or placebo, their non-spike TCR breadth was similar.

Treatment indicated: about 20 received Ad26.COV2.S at low or high dose, single or two shots; roughly five received placebo; per-sample allocation not given. Repertoires come from day 63 after the first vaccine or placebo injection. In the case of this clone: Its antigen is as yet unknown.

Method: immunoSEQ multiplex PCR; TCRdb's copy keeps in-frame clones and lacks some. This sample yields fewer than 400,000 clones, of which over 80% are seen a single time; 2% to 2.5% belongs to the top ten. Specimen: peripheral blood, collected in a trial of Ad26.COV2.S vaccine versus placebo. The TCR sequence derives from a person aged 18 to 59 who received the Ad26.COV2.S COVID-19 vaccine or a placebo.

CDR3 DNA: TGTGCCAGTAGTATTAACAGGGGGAGCAATCAGCCCCAGCATTTT. It encodes CASSINRGSNQPQHF. The chain combines TRBV19 with TRBJ1-5; TRBD1 agrees at 8 bases. Germline V gene sequence: CDR1 LNHDA, CDR2 SQIVND (reference sequence). V was pared by 3 bases and J by 1 base, with 2 bases of the junction left unmatched. The CDR3 spans 15 residues.